A selection of T cell receptor beta chains follows, all from one sample in a study of cytomegalovirus exposure and HLA in healthy donors. Assay used: immunoSEQ multiplex PCR; TCRdb lists only in-frame clones, some missing. The sample carries 60,000 to 75,000 clones, approximately 96% recorded once. Sequenced material: PBMCs. The source of these receptors is a young man in good health and CMV-seronegative. The CDR3 runs from the conserved cysteine through the conserved F or W. D genes are given only for firm matches. Some rows have no size entry. The others give once, few or many, or a class for an expanded clone.

size: NA
J: TRBJ2-7
D: NA
V: TRBV18
DNA: TGTGCCAGCTCACCACCGTCCTACAGGAGTTACGAGCAGTACTTC
CDR3: CASSPPSYRSYEQYF

size: NA
J: TRBJ2-7
D: NA
V: TRBV18
DNA: TGTGCCAGCTCTCGGGGGCAGGGGGCCTACGAGCAGTACTTC
CDR3: CASSRGQGAYEQYF

size: NA
J: TRBJ2-7
D: TRBD2
V: TRBV11-2
DNA: TGTGCCAGCAGCTTAGACGGGAGGGGCTACGAGCAGTACTTC
CDR3: CASSLDGRGYEQYF

size: once
J: TRBJ2-7
D: TRBD2
V: TRBV6-5
DNA: TGTGCCAGCAACCACCCGGGACTAGGGGCCTACGAGCAGTACTTC
CDR3: CASNHPGLGAYEQYF

size: NA
J: TRBJ2-6
D: NA
V: TRBV5-1
DNA: TGCGCCAGCAGCTTACAGGGTCCTGGGGCCAACGTCCTGACTTTC
CDR3: CASSLQGPGANVLTF

size: NA
J: TRBJ2-5
D: NA
V: TRBV11-2
DNA: TGTGCCAGCAGCTTAGAGCTGACGGCCACCGGGAAGACCCAGTACTTC
CDR3: CASSLELTATGKTQYF

size: NA
J: TRBJ2-7
D: TRBD1
V: TRBV6-5
DNA: TGTGCCAGCAGACGGGACAGGACCTACGAGCAGTACTTC
CDR3: CASRRDRTYEQYF

size: NA
J: TRBJ2-1
D: NA
V: TRBV7-9
DNA: TGTGCCAGCCCGACCCCCGGGGAGCAGTTCTTC
CDR3: CASPTPGEQFF

size: once
J: TRBJ2-1
D: TRBD2
V: TRBV6-4
DNA: TGTGCCAGCAGTGAGGGAGCGGGAGAGGTCAATGAGCAGTTCTTC
CDR3: CASSEGAGEVNEQFF

size: NA
J: TRBJ2-7
D: NA
V: TRBV18
DNA: TGTGCCAGCTCACCCGCCGGGACTCAGTCCTACGAGCAGTACTTC
CDR3: CASSPAGTQSYEQYF

size: NA
J: TRBJ1-2
D: TRBD1
V: TRBV6-5
DNA: TGTGCCAGCAGTTCAGGAGACAGGGTGGGCGGCTACACCTTC
CDR3: CASSSGDRVGGYTF

size: NA
J: TRBJ2-5
D: NA
V: TRBV4-3
DNA: TGCGCCAGCAGCCGCGCATTCGAAGAGACCCAGTACTTC
CDR3: CASSRAFEETQYF

size: NA
J: TRBJ2-5
D: TRBD1
V: TRBV28
DNA: TGTGCCAGCAGCACACTTGAACAGGGGCAAGAGACCCAGTACTTC
CDR3: CASSTLEQGQETQYF

size: NA
J: TRBJ2-5
D: TRBD1
V: TRBV7-9
DNA: TGTGCCAGCAGCTCCTCCAAGGACAGGAGAGAGACCCAGTACTTC
CDR3: CASSSSKDRRETQYF

size: NA
J: TRBJ2-7
D: NA
V: TRBV7-9
DNA: TGTGCCAGCAGCCCCCGAGGAGCGGAGAGGCAGTACTTC
CDR3: CASSPRGAERQYF

size: NA
J: TRBJ1-1
D: NA
V: TRBV14
DNA: TGTGCCAGCAGTAGATCGATGAACACTGAAGCTTTCTTT
CDR3: CASSRSMNTEAFF

size: once
J: TRBJ2-1
D: TRBD2
V: TRBV9
DNA: TGTGCCAGCAGCGCAGGGACTAGCGGCTACAATGAGCAGTTCTTC
CDR3: CASSAGTSGYNEQFF

size: once
J: TRBJ1-4
D: NA
V: TRBV7-9
DNA: TGTGCCAGCAGGCCCACAGGGTTCGATGAAAAACTGTTTTTT
CDR3: CASRPTGFDEKLFF

size: NA
J: TRBJ2-3
D: NA
V: TRBV10-1
DNA: TGCGCCAGCAGTGTTAGCGTTTCTAGCACAGATACGCAGTATTTT
CDR3: CASSVSVSSTDTQYF

size: NA
J: TRBJ2-1
D: NA
V: TRBV18
DNA: TGTGCCAGCTCACCCCACAGGGAGTCGAATGAGCAGTTCTTC
CDR3: CASSPHRESNEQFF

size: NA
J: TRBJ1-3
D: TRBD1
V: TRBV9
DNA: TGTGCCAGCAGCGTCCAGGACAGGGCCTCTGGAAACACCATATATTTT
CDR3: CASSVQDRASGNTIYF

size: once
J: TRBJ1-5
D: NA
V: TRBV9
DNA: TGTGCCAGCAGCGTAGGGGGCGGAGGCAATCAGCCCCAGCATTTT
CDR3: CASSVGGGGNQPQHF

size: NA
J: TRBJ2-2
D: NA
V: TRBV7-9
DNA: TGTGCCAGCAGCTTAGTCCCCCGGGGTCAAAACACCGGGGAGCTGTTTTTT
CDR3: CASSLVPRGQNTGELFF

size: NA
J: TRBJ2-1
D: NA
V: TRBV2
DNA: TGTGCCAGCAGTGAACCTCCAGGGGGGTCCTACAATGAGCAGTTCTTC
CDR3: CASSEPPGGSYNEQFF

size: NA
J: TRBJ2-7
D: TRBD1
V: TRBV7-8
DNA: TGTGCCAGCAGCTTAGCCCCGACAGGGGGCATCGACGAGCAGTACTTC
CDR3: CASSLAPTGGIDEQYF

size: NA
J: TRBJ2-3
D: TRBD1
V: TRBV5-1
DNA: TGCGCCAGCAGCCGAGGGACAGGGGAAGATACGCAGTATTTT
CDR3: CASSRGTGEDTQYF

size: NA
J: TRBJ1-2
D: NA
V: TRBV27
DNA: TGTGCCACCACCGGGGGGAAGGGCGGCTACACCTTC
CDR3: CATTGGKGGYTF

size: NA
J: TRBJ2-1
D: TRBD2
V: TRBV6-1
DNA: TGTGCCAGCAATGGGGGGGATGAGCAGTTCTTC
CDR3: CASNGGDEQFF

size: NA
J: TRBJ2-1
D: TRBD2
V: TRBV7-2
DNA: TGTGCCAGCAGCGCGCGGACTAGCGGGGCCTACAATGAGCAGTTCTTC
CDR3: CASSARTSGAYNEQFF

size: NA
J: TRBJ1-1
D: NA
V: TRBV7-8
DNA: TGTGCCAGCAGCTTGGAGGACCTTGATTACACTGAAGCTTTCTTT
CDR3: CASSLEDLDYTEAFF

size: NA
J: TRBJ2-1
D: NA
V: TRBV7-2
DNA: TGTGCCAGCAGCCTTAGCAGGGAAAGCAATGAGCAGTTCTTC
CDR3: CASSLSRESNEQFF

size: NA
J: TRBJ2-5
D: NA
V: TRBV5-1
DNA: TGCGCCAGCAGCTGGGGGCCCGATGGAGGGACCCAGTACTTC
CDR3: CASSWGPDGGTQYF

size: NA
J: TRBJ2-3
D: NA
V: TRBV6-5
DNA: TGTGCCAGCAGAGATAGCGGAACTAGCACAGATACGCAGTATTTT
CDR3: CASRDSGTSTDTQYF

size: NA
J: TRBJ2-3
D: TRBD2
V: TRBV9
DNA: TGTGCCAGCAGCCCGAGGACTAGCGGTCCCCCGAGGGATACGCAGTATTTT
CDR3: CASSPRTSGPPRDTQYF

size: NA
J: TRBJ2-7
D: TRBD2
V: TRBV7-6
DNA: TGTGCCAGCAGCTTAGGGGCGGGAGTCACCTACGAGCAGTACTTC
CDR3: CASSLGAGVTYEQYF

size: NA
J: TRBJ2-1
D: TRBD2
V: TRBV9
DNA: TGTGCCAGCAGCGTGGGACTAGCGGGAGTGGGTGAGCAGTTCTTC
CDR3: CASSVGLAGVGEQFF

size: NA
J: TRBJ1-1
D: NA
V: TRBV9
DNA: TGTGCCAGCAGCGGGGGCAGGAACACTGAAGCTTTCTTT
CDR3: CASSGGRNTEAFF

size: NA
J: TRBJ2-3
D: NA
V: TRBV7-6
DNA: TGTGCCAGCAGCCATAGAGGGAGCACAGATACGCAGTATTTT
CDR3: CASSHRGSTDTQYF

size: NA
J: TRBJ2-1
D: NA
V: TRBV7-2
DNA: TGTGCCAGCAGCTTAAATGCTCCTCAGTCTTCCTACAATGAGCAGTTCTTC
CDR3: CASSLNAPQSSYNEQFF

size: NA
J: TRBJ2-3
D: NA
V: TRBV29-1
DNA: TGCAGCGTTGAGGCCGGACTCACAGATACGCAGTATTTT
CDR3: CSVEAGLTDTQYF